The clone carrying this TCR beta chain was observed a few times. Its matching antigen is unknown. The data were obtained in a study of T-cell memory formation after mild COVID-19. Study overall: TCR clusters were largely donor specific.

The ends lost 6 bases at V and 2 bases at J; junction bases unmatched: 9. Per germline, CDR1 MDHEN and CDR2 SYDVKM. The CDR3 spans 15 residues. Study findings and constraints: That cross-reactive memory joined was suggested by some responding clones appearing in pre-infection memory. Contracting clones, day 15 to 85, had balanced CD4/CD8, and later expanders favored CD4+. CD4+ clones that contracted lay mainly in CM and EM; CD8+ ones lay in EMRA.

A single record per CDR3 protein comes from TCRdb applying MiXCR to the 5' RACE reads. This table has 550,000 to 650,000 distinct CDR3 sequences, roughly 17% appearing once. This chain joins TRBV28 and TRBJ2-7, with TRBD2 identical over 8 bases. The sequencing input was PBMCs or a T cell subset sorted from them (not recorded which). The source of this sequence is an adult woman who had mild COVID-19 (a few samples of this study predate the infection). Cell type and time point are not known. The CDR3 DNA follows: TGTGCCAGCAGCTCCCGGGTAGCGGGAACCTACGAGCAGTACTTC. It is translated as CASSSRVAGTYEQYF.